This T cell receptor beta chain was captured in a study of blood T cells in healthy people across ages. Across the study: For every two T cells, template switching captured about one barcoded beta molecule. Whole-study results and caveats: Comparison with aged donors showed that long-lived donors had more naive CD4+ cells and higher diversity. Leaving the PBMCs unsorted stopped any conclusive comparison of naive versus antigen-experienced cells.

There are 16 residues in the CDR3. Unmatched junction bases numbered 11, after V lost 4 bases and J lost 2 bases. In germline, CDR1 is LGHDT, CDR2 YNNKEL (reference sequence). This clonotype showed up many times. Its antigen is currently unknown. The use of a sample-barcoded 5' primer and a J-beta primer mix characterized a second PCR of roughly 6 to 11 cycles. TCRdb re-called the 5' RACE reads with MiXCR, one entry per CDR3 protein. This table has about 590,000 distinct CDR3 sequences, roughly 30% appearing once. Healthy Caucasian individuals from Russia aged 6 to 90 were enrolled as donors. Sequencing was done on a sample of blood. The chain joins TRBV3-1 to TRBJ2-7; the match to TRBD2 covers 7 bases. The receptor's source is a woman at least 80 years old in good health. CDR3: CASSRAGAGVPYEQYF. The CDR3 bases are TGTGCCAGCAGCCGCGCGGGTGCGGGGGTTCCCTACGAGCAGTACTTC.